This TCR beta chain stems from a study of control samples from healthy donors and cancer patients. This clone was observed a handful of times. Sequencing was performed with immunoSEQ multiplex PCR; in TCRdb, only in-frame clones are kept and a portion is missing. Found here are about 51,000 clones, 88% of them singletons; the top ten hold roughly 42%. The sequence was collected from a man in his fifties or sixties with head and neck cancer. The material sequenced was PBMCs.

The CDR3 spells CASSAVNADTQYF. Here the CDR3 DNA reads TGTGCCAGCAGCGCGGTTAACGCAGATACGCAGTATTTT. The chain joins TRBV5-4 to TRBJ2-3; unclear D gene. Germline V gene data show CDR1 as SGHNT and CDR2 as YYREEE (reference sequence). The ends were cut back, 4 bases at V and 4 bases at J, with 10 bases in the middle. The CDR3 covers 13 residues.